This TCR beta chain was captured by sequencing in a study of CD8+ T cells in alopecia areata (dated by TCRdb to the late 2010s). For context, the study as a whole: The treated patients, all with moderate-to-severe alopecia areata, were enrolled in an open-label pilot trial of oral tofacitinib given at 5 to 10 mg twice daily. Tofacitinib was given for 6 to 18 months, followed by 6 months of follow-up off drug to assess delayed response and recurrence. The SALT score, which quantifies the percentage of affected scalp surface area, was used to measure disease severity in treated patients. In both human patients and the C3H/HeJ mouse model, the study applied high-throughput TCRbeta sequencing to look at T cell clonal expansion in alopecia areata. Scalp tissue and sorted CD4+ and CD8+ peripheral blood T cells from patchy and totalis/universalis alopecia areata patients and from healthy controls were covered by human TCRbeta sequencing. Biopsies were taken from tofacitinib-treated patients at baseline and again at 4 and 24 weeks into treatment, and several of those patients also had a later scalp biopsy. Scalp clonality was compared across normal scalp (n=4), patchy alopecia areata scalp (n=8), and alopecia totalis/universalis scalp (n=8). RNA came from the PAXgene miRNA kit for fixed scalp, the miRNeasy kit for PBMCs, and the RNeasy kit for mouse skin. immunoSEQ multiplex PCR using 35 Vbeta forward primers and 13 Jbeta reverse primers was used to amplify TCRbeta CDR3 regions.

The study at large found these results: Compared with normal scalp, lesional scalp had higher clonality and more expanded CD8+ clones, particularly in alopecia totalis/universalis, a pattern that suggests antigenic drive. The treated cohort was small, with a single nonresponder, so links between baseline CD8+ expansion and response need larger studies. Scalp TCR repertoire analysis is complicated because resident alphabeta T cells in normal human skin are also sequenced, whereas mouse skin is dominated by gammadelta T cells. Tofacitinib significantly lowered scalp clonality and the number of expanded CD8+ clones among the top 100 scalp clones. TCR sequences shared between patients were less clear than in mice, possibly partly because of HLA diversity in the patient population. During tofacitinib treatment, many expanded lesional clones remained in scalp and blood, and this persistence may partly explain relapse after treatment is stopped.

With respect to this clone: The specificity of this receptor is unknown. Base qualities are missing; no much larger clone stands one base away.

The time point label corresponds to: less than five weeks on oral tofacitinib. This specimen's treatment or condition label, per the study, means: oral pan-JAK inhibitor, 5-10 mg twice daily. Lesional scalp punch biopsies and peripheral blood were obtained from alopecia areata patients. PBMCs were separated by density centrifugation and stained for CD3, CD4 and CD8, after which CD4+ and CD8+ T cells were sorted on a FACSAria. The library was prepared using the immunoSEQ multiplex PCR assay. RNA was extracted from all samples and reverse transcribed into cDNA, which served as template for TCR sequencing. First-strand cDNA was synthesized using SuperScript III with a 2:1 mix of oligo-dT and random hexamers. A synthetic immune receptor repertoire was used to gauge amplification bias, and whatever bias remained was removed computationally. In the authors' own workflow: After raw reads were preprocessed to remove errors, the CDR3 was defined following IMGT conventions as running from the conserved cysteine to phenylalanine. To get clonality, Shannon entropy was normalized by log2 of the number of productive unique TCRs and the result was subtracted from 1. Scalp TCRbeta sequences were cross-referenced with sorted blood CD4 and CD8 repertoires so that the CD4 or CD8 identity of scalp clones could be inferred. TCRdb mirrors the immuneACCESS table, restricted to in-frame sequences. Some clones are absent from its copies; in checked studies, under half trace to an unresolved V gene, and the reason for the others is unknown. That table gives V, J and clone size, and the DNA gave D and trimming. Counted in this sample were some 240,000 clones; 50% to 70% of them appeared once. The ten largest clones take up around 1.4% of the sample.

This receptor was identified in a human donor with alopecia areata. Here the sequenced sample was CD4+ T cells sorted from blood, taken at week 4, from a patient treated with tofacitinib.

The DNA reads as follows: TGTGCCAGCAGCTTGGCGGCCGTATGGACCCAGTACTTC. This translates into CASSLAAVWTQYF. Recombination joined TRBV5-6 with TRBJ2-5; the D gene remains uncertain. From cysteine to phenylalanine, the CDR3 is 13 amino acids long. Of the read, only the CDR3 DNA is kept; its 39 bases are in frame from base 1. Reading the germline V gene gives CDR1 SGHDT and CDR2 YYEEEE. V loses 0 bases, J loses 7 bases, and the germline ends lie 10 bases apart.